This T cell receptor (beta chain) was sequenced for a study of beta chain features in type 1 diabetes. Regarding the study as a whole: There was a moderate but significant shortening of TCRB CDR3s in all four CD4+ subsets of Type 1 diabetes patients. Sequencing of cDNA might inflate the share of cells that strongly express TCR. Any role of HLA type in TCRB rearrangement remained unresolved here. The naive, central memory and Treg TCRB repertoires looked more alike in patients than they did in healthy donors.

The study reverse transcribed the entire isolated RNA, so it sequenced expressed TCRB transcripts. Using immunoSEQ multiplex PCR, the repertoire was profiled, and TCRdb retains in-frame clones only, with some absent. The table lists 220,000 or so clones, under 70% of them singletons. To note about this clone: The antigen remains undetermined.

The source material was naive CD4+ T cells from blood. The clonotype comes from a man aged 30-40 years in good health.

The CDR3 DNA reads as TGCGCCAGCAGCTTGGAAGTTTCCTATGGCTACACCTTC. This gives the protein CASSLEVSYGYTF. The rearrangement uses TRBV5-1 and TRBJ1-2; D not resolved. There are 13 residues in the CDR3. Germline V gives CDR1 SGHRS, CDR2 YFSETQ. The V and J ends lost 0 bases and 4 bases respectively, with 7 bases between them. Full variable domain (remainder filled in from reference TRBV5-1 and TRBJ1-2): KAGVTQTPRYLIKTRGQQVTLSCSPISGHRSVSWYQQTPGQGLQFLFEYFSETQRNKGNFPGRFSGRQFSNSRSEMNVSTLELGDSALYLCASSLEVSYGYTFGSGTRLTVV.